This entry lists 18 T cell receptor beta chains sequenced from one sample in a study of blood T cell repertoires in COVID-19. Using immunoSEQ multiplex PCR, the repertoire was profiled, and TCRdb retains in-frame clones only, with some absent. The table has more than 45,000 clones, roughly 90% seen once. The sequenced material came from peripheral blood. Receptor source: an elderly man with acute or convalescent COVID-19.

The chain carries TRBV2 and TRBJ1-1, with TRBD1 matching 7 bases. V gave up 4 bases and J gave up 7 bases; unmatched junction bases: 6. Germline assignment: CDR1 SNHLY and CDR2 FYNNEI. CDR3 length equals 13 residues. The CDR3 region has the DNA TGTGCCAGCAGTGTAAAGGGGGCTGGTGAAGCTTTCTTT. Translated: CASSVKGAGEAFF.

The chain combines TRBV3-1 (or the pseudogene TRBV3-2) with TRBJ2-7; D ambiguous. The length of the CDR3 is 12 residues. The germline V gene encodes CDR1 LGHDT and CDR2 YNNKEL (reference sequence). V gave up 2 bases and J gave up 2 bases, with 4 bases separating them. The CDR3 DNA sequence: TGTGCCAGCAGCCAAACAACCTACGAGCAGTACTTC. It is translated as CASSQTTYEQYF.

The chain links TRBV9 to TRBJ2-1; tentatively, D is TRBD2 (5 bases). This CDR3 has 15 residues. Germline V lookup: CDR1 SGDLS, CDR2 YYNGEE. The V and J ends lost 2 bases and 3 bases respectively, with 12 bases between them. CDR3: CASSVTGDLYNEQFF. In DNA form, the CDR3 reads TGTGCCAGCAGCGTGACCGGGGATCTCTACAATGAGCAGTTCTTC.

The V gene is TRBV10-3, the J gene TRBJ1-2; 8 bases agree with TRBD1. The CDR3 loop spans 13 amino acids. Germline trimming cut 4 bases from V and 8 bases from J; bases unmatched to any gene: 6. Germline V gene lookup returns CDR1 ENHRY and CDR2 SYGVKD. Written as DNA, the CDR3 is TGTGCCATCAGTGGGACAGGGCTGTTGGGCTACACCTTC. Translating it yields CAISGTGLLGYTF.

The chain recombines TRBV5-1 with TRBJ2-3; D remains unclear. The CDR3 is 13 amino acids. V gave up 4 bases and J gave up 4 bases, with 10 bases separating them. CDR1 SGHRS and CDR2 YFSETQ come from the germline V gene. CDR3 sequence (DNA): TGCGCCAGCAGCCCCCGGGTGGCAGATACGCAGTATTTT. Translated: CASSPRVADTQYF.

CDR3 in DNA: TGTGCCAGCAGCTCCTTCGGGGCCAACGTCCTGACTTTC. This codes for CASSSFGANVLTF. V and J are TRBV7-2 and TRBJ2-6, with no clear D. V lost 4 bases to trimming and J lost 4 bases, with 5 bases between them. CDR3 length equals 13 residues. Germline V gene lookup returns CDR1 SGHTA and CDR2 FQGNSA.

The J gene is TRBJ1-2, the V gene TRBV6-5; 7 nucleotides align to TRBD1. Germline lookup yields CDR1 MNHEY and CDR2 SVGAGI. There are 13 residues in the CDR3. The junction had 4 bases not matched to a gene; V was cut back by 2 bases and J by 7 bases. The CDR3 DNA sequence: TGTGCCAGCAGTTACGCAGGGGGAGGTGGCTACACCTTC. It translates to CASSYAGGGGYTF.

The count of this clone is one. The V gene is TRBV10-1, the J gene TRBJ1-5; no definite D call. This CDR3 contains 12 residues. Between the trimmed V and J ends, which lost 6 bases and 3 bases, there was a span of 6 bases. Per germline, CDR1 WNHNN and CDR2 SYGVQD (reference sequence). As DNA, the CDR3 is TGCGCCAGCAGCCAGAACAATCAGCCCCAGCATTTT. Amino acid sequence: CASSQNNQPQHF.

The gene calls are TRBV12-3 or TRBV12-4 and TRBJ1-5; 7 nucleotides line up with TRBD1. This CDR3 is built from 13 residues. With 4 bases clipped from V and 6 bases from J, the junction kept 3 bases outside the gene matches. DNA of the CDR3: TGTGCCAGCAGTTCTACAGGGGTTCAGCCCCAGCATTTT. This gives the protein CASSSTGVQPQHF.

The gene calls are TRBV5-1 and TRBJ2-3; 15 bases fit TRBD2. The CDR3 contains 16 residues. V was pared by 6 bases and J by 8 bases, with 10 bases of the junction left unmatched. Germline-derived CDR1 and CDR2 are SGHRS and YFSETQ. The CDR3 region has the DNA TGCGCCAGCACCTTAGGGACTAGCGGGGGGACCCCTACGCAGTATTTT. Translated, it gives CASTLGTSGGTPTQYF.

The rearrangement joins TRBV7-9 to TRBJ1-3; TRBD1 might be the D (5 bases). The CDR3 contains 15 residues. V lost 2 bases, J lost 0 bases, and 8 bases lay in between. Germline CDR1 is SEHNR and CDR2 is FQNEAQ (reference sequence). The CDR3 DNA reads TGTGCCAGCAGCTTATGGGGGGGCTCTGGAAACACCATATATTTT. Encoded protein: CASSLWGGSGNTIYF.

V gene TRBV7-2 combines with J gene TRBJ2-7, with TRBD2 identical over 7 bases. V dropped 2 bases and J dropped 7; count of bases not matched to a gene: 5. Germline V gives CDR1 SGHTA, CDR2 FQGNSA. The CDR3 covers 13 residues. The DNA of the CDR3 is TGTGCCAGCAGCTTATCGGGGGGTGATGAGCAGTACTTC. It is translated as CASSLSGGDEQYF.

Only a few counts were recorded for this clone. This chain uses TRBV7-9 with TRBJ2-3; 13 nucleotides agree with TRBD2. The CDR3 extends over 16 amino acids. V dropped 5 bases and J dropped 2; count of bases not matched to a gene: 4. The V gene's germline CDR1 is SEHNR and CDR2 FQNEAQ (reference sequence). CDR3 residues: CASSPLAGGHTDTQYF. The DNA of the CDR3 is TGTGCCAGCAGCCCACTAGCGGGGGGGCACACAGATACGCAGTATTTT.

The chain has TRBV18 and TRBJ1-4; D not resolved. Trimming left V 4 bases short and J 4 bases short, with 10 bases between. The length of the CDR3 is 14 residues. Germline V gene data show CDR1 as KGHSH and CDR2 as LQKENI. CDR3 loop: CASSRKQNNEKLFF. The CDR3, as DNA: TGTGCCAGCTCACGGAAACAGAATAATGAAAAACTGTTTTTT.

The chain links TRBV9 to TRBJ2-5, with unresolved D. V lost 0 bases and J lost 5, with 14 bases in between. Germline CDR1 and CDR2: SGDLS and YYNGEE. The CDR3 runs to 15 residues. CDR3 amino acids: CASSVDPRAAETQYF. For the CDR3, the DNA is TGTGCCAGCAGCGTAGATCCCAGAGCAGCGGAGACCCAGTACTTC.

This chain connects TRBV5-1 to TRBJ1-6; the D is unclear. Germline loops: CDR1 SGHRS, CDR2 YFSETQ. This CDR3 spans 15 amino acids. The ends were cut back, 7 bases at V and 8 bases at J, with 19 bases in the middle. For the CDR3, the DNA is TGCGCCAGCCAGCGGGCCGAGGGATGGGATTCACCCCTCCACTTT. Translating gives CASQRAEGWDSPLHF.

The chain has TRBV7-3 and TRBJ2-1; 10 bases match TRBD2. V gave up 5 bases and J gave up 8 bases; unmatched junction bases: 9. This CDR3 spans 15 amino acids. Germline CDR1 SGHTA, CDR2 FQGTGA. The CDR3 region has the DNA TGTGCCAGCAGCAAAAGCGGGGGGGCCATTTATGAGCAGTTCTTC. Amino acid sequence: CASSKSGGAIYEQFF.

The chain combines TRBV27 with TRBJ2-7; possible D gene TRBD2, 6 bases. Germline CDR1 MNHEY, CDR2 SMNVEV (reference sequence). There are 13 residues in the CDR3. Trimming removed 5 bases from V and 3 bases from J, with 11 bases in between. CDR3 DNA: TGTGCCAGCAGTACGGGACTCCACTACGAGCAGTACTTC. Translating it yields CASSTGLHYEQYF.